The entry below describes one T cell receptor beta chain. Libraries were prepared by immunoSEQ multiplex PCR; TCRdb keeps only in-frame clonotypes and omits some of them. Of just over 80,000 clones detected, about 88% appear once; the ten largest clones hold around 0.7%. The record originates from a study of OX40 agonist ivuxolimab in advanced cancers. In the study overall: Participants averaged roughly 57 years of age (range about 23 to 80) and were roughly 83% male.

CDR3 length: 16 amino acids. In germline, CDR1 is KGHSH, CDR2 LQKENI. J lost 0 bases, V lost 4 bases, and 4 bases had no gene match. The sequence came from an adult with an advanced solid tumor such as melanoma, head and neck, liver or kidney cancer. Sequences were derived from CD4+ or CD8+ T cells sorted from blood, sampled in a trial of the OX40 agonist ivuxolimab. This chain connects TRBV18 to TRBJ2-1; 9 positions agree with TRBD2. The CDR3 coding sequence is TGTGCCAGCTCACTCGCTAGCGGGGTCTCCTACAATGAGCAGTTCTTC. As protein: CASSLASGVSYNEQFF.